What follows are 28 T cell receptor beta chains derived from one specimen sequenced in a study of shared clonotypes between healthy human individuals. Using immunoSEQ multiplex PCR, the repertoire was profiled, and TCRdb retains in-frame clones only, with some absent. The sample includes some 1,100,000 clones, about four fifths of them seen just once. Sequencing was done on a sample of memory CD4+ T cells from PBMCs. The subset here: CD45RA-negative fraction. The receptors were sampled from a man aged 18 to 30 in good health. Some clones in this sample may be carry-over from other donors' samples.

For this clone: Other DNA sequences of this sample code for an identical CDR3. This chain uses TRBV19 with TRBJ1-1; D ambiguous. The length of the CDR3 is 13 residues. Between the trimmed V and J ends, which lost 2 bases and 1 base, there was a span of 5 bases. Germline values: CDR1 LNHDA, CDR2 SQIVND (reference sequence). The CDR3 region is CASSIIENTEAFF. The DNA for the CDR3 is TGTGCCAGTAGTATAATAGAGAACACTGAAGCTTTCTTT.

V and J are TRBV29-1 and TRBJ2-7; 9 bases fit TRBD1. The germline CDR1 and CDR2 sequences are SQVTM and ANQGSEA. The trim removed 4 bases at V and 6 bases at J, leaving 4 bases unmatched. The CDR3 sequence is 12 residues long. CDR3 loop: CSVGPTGGEQYF. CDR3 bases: TGCAGCGTTGGACCGACAGGGGGCGAGCAGTACTTC.

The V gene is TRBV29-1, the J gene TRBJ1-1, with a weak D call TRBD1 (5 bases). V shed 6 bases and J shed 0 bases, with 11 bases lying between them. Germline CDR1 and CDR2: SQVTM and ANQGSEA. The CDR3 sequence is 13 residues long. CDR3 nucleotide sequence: TGCAGCGTGTCGGGACTCATGAACACTGAAGCTTTCTTT. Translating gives CSVSGLMNTEAFF.

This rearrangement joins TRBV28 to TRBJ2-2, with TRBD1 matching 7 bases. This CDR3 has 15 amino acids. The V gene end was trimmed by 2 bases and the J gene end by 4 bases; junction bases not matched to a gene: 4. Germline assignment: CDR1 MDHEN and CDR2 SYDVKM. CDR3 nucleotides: TGTGCCAGCAGTTTACCCGGGACAGCCACCGGGGAGCTGTTTTTT. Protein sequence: CASSLPGTATGELFF.

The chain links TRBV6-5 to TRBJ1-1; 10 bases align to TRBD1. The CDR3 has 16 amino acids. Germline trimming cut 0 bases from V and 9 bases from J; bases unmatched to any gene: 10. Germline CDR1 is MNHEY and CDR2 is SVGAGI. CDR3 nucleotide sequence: TGTGCCAGCAGTTACTCGATAGACAGGGGGCTTGGTAAAGCTTTCTTT. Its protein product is CASSYSIDRGLGKAFF.

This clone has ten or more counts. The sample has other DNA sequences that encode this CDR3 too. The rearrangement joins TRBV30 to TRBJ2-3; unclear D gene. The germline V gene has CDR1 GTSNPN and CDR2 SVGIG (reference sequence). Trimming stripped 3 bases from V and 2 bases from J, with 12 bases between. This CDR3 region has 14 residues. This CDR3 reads CAWRRNWDTDTQYF. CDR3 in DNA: TGTGCCTGGAGGCGGAATTGGGACACAGATACGCAGTATTTT.

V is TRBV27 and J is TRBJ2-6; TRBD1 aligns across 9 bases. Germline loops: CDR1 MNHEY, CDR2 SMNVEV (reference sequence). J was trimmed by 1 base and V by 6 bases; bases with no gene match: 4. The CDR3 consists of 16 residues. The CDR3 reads CASRLQGASGANVLTF. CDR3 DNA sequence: TGTGCCAGCAGGCTACAGGGGGCTTCTGGGGCCAACGTCCTGACTTTC.

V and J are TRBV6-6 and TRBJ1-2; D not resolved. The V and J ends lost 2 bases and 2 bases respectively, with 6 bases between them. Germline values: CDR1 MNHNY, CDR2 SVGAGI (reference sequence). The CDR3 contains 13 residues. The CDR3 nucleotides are TGTGCCAGCAGTTACGAGGGCAACTATGGCTACACCTTC. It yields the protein CASSYEGNYGYTF.

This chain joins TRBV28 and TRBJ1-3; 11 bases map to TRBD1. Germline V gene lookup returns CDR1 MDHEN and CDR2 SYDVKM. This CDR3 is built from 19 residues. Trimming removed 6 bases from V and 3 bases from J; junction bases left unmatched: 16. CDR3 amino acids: CASSPSTGTGGSFGNTIYF. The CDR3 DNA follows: TGTGCCAGCAGCCCTAGCACCGGGACAGGGGGTTCGTTTGGAAACACCATATATTTT. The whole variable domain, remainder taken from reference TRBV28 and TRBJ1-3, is DVKVTQSSRYLVKRTGEKVFLECVQDMDHENMFWYRQDPGLGLRLIYFSYDVKMKEKGDIPEGYSVSREKKERFSLILESASTNQTSMYLCASSPSTGTGGSFGNTIYFGEGSWLTVV.

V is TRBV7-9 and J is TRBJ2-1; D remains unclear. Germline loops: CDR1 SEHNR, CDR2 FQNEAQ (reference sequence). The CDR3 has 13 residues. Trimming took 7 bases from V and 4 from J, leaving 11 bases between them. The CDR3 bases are TGTGCCAGCACCCTAAACCTTTACAATGAGCAGTTCTTC. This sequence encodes CASTLNLYNEQFF.

This CDR3 reads CASSFTFGGDTGELFF. The CDR3 coding sequence is TGCGCCAGCAGCTTTACGTTTGGAGGAGACACCGGGGAGCTGTTTTTT. The chain recombines TRBV5-1 with TRBJ2-2; D might be TRBD2 (5 bases). Germline V gene sequence: CDR1 SGHRS, CDR2 YFSETQ. This CDR3 comprises 16 residues. V lost 2 bases and J 3 bases, leaving 14 bases between the germline ends.

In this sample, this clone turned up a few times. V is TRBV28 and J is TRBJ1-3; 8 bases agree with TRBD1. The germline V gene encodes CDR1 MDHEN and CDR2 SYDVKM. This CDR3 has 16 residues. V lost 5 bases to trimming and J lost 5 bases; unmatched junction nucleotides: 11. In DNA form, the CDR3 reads TGTGCCAGCAGTGGCTCGCAGGGGGCATCGCGAAACACCATATATTTT. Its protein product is CASSGSQGASRNTIYF.

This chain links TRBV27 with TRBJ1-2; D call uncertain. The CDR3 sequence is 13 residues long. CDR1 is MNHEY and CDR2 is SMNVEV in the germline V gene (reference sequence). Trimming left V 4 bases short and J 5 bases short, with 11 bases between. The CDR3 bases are TGTGCCAGCAGTTCCGGACGGCCTTATGGCTACACCTTC. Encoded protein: CASSSGRPYGYTF.

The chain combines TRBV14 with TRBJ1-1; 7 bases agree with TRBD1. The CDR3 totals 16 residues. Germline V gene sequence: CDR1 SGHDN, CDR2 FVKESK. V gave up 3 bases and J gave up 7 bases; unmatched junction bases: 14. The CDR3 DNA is TGTGCCAGCAGCCACTACCTGGGTGAGGGGGCAAGTGAAGCTTTCTTT. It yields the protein CASSHYLGEGASEAFF.

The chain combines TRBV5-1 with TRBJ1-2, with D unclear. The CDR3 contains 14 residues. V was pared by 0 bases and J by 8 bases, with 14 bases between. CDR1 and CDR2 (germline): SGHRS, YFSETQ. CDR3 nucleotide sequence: TGCGCCAGCAGCTTGGCCGTCGCCGCCGGAGGCTACACCTTC. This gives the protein CASSLAVAAGGYTF.

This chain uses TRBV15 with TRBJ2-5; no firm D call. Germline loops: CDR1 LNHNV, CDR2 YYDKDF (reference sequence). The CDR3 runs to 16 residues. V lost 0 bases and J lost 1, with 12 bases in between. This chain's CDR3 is CATSRDLGQPQETQYF. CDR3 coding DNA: TGTGCCACCAGCAGAGATCTCGGGCAGCCCCAAGAGACCCAGTACTTC.

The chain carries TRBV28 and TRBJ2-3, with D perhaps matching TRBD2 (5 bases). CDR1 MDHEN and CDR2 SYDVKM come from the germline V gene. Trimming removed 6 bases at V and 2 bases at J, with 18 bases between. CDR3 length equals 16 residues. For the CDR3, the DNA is TGTGCCAGCAGCCGCCCCGCGGGTTCAAACACAGATACGCAGTATTTT. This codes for CASSRPAGSNTDTQYF.

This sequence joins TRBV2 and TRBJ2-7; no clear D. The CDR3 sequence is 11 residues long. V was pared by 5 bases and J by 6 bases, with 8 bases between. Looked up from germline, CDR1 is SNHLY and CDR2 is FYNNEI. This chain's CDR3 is CASSFHTEQYF. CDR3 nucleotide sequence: TGTGCCAGCAGTTTCCACACCGAGCAGTACTTC.

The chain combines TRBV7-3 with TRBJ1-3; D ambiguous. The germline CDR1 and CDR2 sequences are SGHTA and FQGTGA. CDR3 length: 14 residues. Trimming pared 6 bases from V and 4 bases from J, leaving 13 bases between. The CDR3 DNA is TGTGCCAGCAGTGCCGGAATGTCCGGAAACACCATATATTTT. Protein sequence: CASSAGMSGNTIYF.

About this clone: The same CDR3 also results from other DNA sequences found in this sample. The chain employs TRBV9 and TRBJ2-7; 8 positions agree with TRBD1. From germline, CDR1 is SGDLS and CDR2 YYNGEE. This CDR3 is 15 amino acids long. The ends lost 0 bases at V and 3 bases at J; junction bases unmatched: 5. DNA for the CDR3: TGTGCCAGCAGCGTAGCTCCTGGACAGGGCTACGAGCAGTACTTC. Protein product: CASSVAPGQGYEQYF.

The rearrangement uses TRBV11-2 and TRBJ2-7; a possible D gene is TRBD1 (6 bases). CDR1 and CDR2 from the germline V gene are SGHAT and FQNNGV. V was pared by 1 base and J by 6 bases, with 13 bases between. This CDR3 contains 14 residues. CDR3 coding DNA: TGTGCCAGCAGCTTAGTTGGGGGCCAGGTCGAGCAGTACTTC. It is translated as CASSLVGGQVEQYF. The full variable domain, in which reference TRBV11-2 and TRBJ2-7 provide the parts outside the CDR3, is EAGVAQSPRYKIIEKRQSVAFWCNPISGHATLYWYQQILGQGPKLLIQFQNNGVVDDSQLPKDRFSAERLKGVDSTLKIQPAKLEDSAVYLCASSLVGGQVEQYFGPGTRLTVT.

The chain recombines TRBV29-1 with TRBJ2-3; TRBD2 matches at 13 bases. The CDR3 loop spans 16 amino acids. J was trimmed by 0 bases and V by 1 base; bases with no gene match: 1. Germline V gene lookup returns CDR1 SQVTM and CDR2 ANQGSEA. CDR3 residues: CSVEGTSGRSTDTQYF. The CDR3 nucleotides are TGCAGCGTTGAAGGGACTAGCGGGAGAAGCACAGATACGCAGTATTTT.

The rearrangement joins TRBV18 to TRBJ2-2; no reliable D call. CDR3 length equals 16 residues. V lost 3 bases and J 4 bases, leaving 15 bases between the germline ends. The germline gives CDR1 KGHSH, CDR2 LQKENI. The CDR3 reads CASSPSPKGSTGELFF. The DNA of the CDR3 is TGTGCCAGCTCACCGAGTCCTAAAGGTAGCACCGGGGAGCTGTTTTTT. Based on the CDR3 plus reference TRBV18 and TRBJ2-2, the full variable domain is NAGVMQNPRHLVRRRGQEARLRCSPMKGHSHVYWYRQLPEEGLKFMVYLQKENIIDESGMPKERFSAEFPKEGPSILRIQQVVRGDSAAYFCASSPSPKGSTGELFFGEGSRLTVL.

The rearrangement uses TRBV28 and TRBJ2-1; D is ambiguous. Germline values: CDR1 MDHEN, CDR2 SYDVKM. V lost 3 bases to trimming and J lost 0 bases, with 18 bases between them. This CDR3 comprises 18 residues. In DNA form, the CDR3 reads TGTGCCAGCAGTTTTACGGATTTGGCCGGTAGCTCCTACAATGAGCAGTTCTTC. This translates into CASSFTDLAGSSYNEQFF.

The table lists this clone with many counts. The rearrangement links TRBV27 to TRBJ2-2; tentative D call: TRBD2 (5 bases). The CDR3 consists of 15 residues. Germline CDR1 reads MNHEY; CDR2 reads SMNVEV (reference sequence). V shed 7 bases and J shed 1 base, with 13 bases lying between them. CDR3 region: CASTQRKLNTGELFF. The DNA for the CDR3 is TGTGCCAGCACGCAGCGGAAACTGAACACCGGGGAGCTGTTTTTT.

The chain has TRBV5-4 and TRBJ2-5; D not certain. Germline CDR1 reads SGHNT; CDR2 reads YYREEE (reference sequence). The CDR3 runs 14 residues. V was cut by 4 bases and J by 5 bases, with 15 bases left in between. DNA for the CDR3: TGTGCCAGCAGCCCCTTGGTGGGAAGGGAGACCCAGTACTTC. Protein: CASSPLVGRETQYF.

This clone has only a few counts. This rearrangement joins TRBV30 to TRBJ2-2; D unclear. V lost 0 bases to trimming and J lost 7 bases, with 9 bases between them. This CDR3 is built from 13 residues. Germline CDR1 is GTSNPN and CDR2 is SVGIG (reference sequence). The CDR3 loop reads CAWSVDPGGELFF. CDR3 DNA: TGTGCCTGGAGTGTAGATCCCGGCGGGGAGCTGTTTTTT.

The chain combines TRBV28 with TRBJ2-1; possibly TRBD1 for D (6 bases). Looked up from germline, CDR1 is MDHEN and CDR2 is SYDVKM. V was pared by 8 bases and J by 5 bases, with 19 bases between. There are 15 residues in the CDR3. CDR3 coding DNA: TGTGCCAGCGGTATAGGGGGTCACTTGGACAATGAGCAGTTCTTC. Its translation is CASGIGGHLDNEQFF.